A selection of T cell receptor beta chains follows, all from one sample in a study of regulatory T cells in long-lasting Graves disease. TCRdb reanalysed the multiplex PCR reads using MiXCR and keeps one entry per CDR3 protein. The profile shows 360,000 or so distinct CDR3 sequences, approximately 10% of them singletons. These data were likewise used in another study, on T cells in Graves' hyperthyroidism and ophthalmopathy.

Sequencing was performed on peripheral blood mononuclear cells (PBMCs), taken at new diagnosis, from a patient treated with antithyroid drugs. The receptors were sampled from a woman between 18 and 29 years old with Graves disease. CDR3s include the opening cysteine and the closing phenylalanine or tryptophan. D genes are given only for firm matches. Clone size, where shown, is once, few, many, or a class for clones that have expanded.

j_gene: TRBJ2-1
abundance: few
d_gene: TRBD2
v_gene: TRBV4-2
CDR3nt: TGTGCCAGCAGCCAAGAGTCTAGCGGGTCCTACAATGAGCAGTTCTTC
CDR3aa: CASSQESSGSYNEQFF

j_gene: TRBJ2-5
abundance: NA
d_gene: NA
v_gene: TRBV6-2/TRBV6-3
CDR3nt: TGTGCCAGCAGATTTTCAAAGGGGGTATCGAGGCGCCTGTACCAAGAGACCCAGTACTTC
CDR3aa: CASRFSKGVSRRLYQETQYF

j_gene: TRBJ2-3
abundance: many
d_gene: TRBD1
v_gene: TRBV20-1
CDR3nt: TGCAGTGCTAGAGACCACAGGGGAGTGTTGTATTTT
CDR3aa: CSARDHRGVLYF

j_gene: TRBJ2-7
abundance: NA
d_gene: TRBD1
v_gene: TRBV5-1
CDR3nt: TGCGCCAGCAGCCTCACACGCCGGGACAGGGGATATTACGAGCAGTACTTC
CDR3aa: CASSLTRRDRGYYEQYF

j_gene: TRBJ2-1
abundance: many
d_gene: TRBD2
v_gene: TRBV28
CDR3nt: TGTGCCAGCCAAAGAAGCGGGAGGGCCCTCCTTAGCCCCTACAATGAGCAGTTCTTC
CDR3aa: CASQRSGRALLSPYNEQFF

j_gene: TRBJ2-1
abundance: many
d_gene: NA
v_gene: TRBV20-1
CDR3nt: TGCAGTGCCGCGCGGGCTAGCGATGGCAATGAGCAGTTCTTC
CDR3aa: CSAARASDGNEQFF

j_gene: TRBJ1-6
abundance: few
d_gene: TRBD1
v_gene: TRBV7-2
CDR3nt: TGCGCCAGCAGCCTCACCTATCGACAGGGGGACTCACCCCTCCACTTT
CDR3aa: CASSLTYRQGDSPLHF

j_gene: TRBJ2-3
abundance: NA
d_gene: TRBD2
v_gene: TRBV20-1
CDR3nt: TGCAGTGCTTTTTCACCCGGGACTAGCATGGAAGATACGCAGTATTTT
CDR3aa: CSAFSPGTSMEDTQYF

j_gene: TRBJ2-1
abundance: many
d_gene: TRBD1
v_gene: TRBV6-2/TRBV6-3
CDR3nt: TGTGCCAGCAGTTTGTGGGACAGGGCTGGCAATGAGCAGTTCTTC
CDR3aa: CASSLWDRAGNEQFF

j_gene: TRBJ1-5
abundance: few
d_gene: NA
v_gene: TRBV18
CDR3nt: TGTGCCAGCTCACGGGGGAGAGGGCAGCCCCAGCATTTT
CDR3aa: CASSRGRGQPQHF

j_gene: TRBJ2-6
abundance: few
d_gene: NA
v_gene: TRBV6-2/TRBV6-3
CDR3nt: TGTGCCAGCAGTTACCCGCCTGGGGCCAACGTCCTGACTTTC
CDR3aa: CASSYPPGANVLTF

j_gene: TRBJ2-2
abundance: many
d_gene: TRBD2
v_gene: TRBV28
CDR3nt: TGTGCCAGCAGTTTAACTATCGGGACTACGAATGGGGAGCTGTTTTTT
CDR3aa: CASSLTIGTTNGELFF

j_gene: TRBJ2-5
abundance: many
d_gene: TRBD2
v_gene: TRBV9
CDR3nt: TGTGCCAGCAGCGTAAAGGCCCTAGCGGGGTTGGAGACCCAGTACTTC
CDR3aa: CASSVKALAGLETQYF

j_gene: TRBJ2-7
abundance: many
d_gene: NA
v_gene: TRBV7-2
CDR3nt: TGTGCCAGCAGCTTAGGACTAGGCCCCTACGAGCAGTACTTC
CDR3aa: CASSLGLGPYEQYF

j_gene: TRBJ2-5
abundance: many
d_gene: NA
v_gene: TRBV7-2
CDR3nt: TGTGCCAGCAGCTTCCAGCAAGAGACCCAGTACTTC
CDR3aa: CASSFQQETQYF